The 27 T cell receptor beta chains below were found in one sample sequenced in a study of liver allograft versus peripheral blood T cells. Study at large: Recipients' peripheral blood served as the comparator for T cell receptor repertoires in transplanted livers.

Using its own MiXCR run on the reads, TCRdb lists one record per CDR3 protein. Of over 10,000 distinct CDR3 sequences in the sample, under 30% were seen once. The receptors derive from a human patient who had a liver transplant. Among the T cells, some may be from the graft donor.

CDR3 DNA: TGTGCCAGCAGCTTAACGGGCCAGAGTCGGGAGACCCAGTACTTC. Translation gives CASSLTGQSRETQYF. The gene calls are TRBV11-2 and TRBJ2-5; D is ambiguous. This CDR3 is 15 amino acids long. With 2 bases removed from V and 5 bases from J, the gap between germline ends came to 15 bases. The germline V gene encodes CDR1 SGHAT and CDR2 FQNNGV. Based on the CDR3 plus reference TRBV11-2 and TRBJ2-5, the full variable domain is EAGVAQSPRYKIIEKRQSVAFWCNPISGHATLYWYQQILGQGPKLLIQFQNNGVVDDSQLPKDRFSAERLKGVDSTLKIQPAKLEDSAVYLCASSLTGQSRETQYFGPGTRLLVL.

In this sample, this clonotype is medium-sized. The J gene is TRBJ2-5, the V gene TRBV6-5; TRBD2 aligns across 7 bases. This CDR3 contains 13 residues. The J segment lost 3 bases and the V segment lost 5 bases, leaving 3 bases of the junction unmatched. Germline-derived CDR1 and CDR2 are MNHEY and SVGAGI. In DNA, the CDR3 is TGTGCCAGCAGTGGGGCGGGAGAAGAGACCCAGTACTTC. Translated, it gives CASSGAGEETQYF.

DNA of the CDR3: TGTGCCAGCAGTATTACAGGGGGTACGGGCTATGGCTACACCTTC. As protein: CASSITGGTGYGYTF. This rearrangement joins TRBV28 to TRBJ1-2; 8 positions match TRBD1. Per the germline V gene, CDR1 is MDHEN and CDR2 is SYDVKM. There are 15 residues in the CDR3. V lost 5 bases to trimming and J lost 4 bases; unmatched junction nucleotides: 9.

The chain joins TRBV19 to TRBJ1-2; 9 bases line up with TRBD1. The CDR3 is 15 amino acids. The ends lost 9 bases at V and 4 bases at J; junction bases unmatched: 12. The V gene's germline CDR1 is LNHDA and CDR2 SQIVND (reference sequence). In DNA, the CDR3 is TGTGCCAGCAGCCAGGGACAGGGAAGTATCTATGGCTACACCTTC. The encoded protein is CASSQGQGSIYGYTF.

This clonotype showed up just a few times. The CDR3 DNA reads TGTGCCAGCAGACAGGGGTCTGGAAACACCATATATTTT. Protein sequence: CASRQGSGNTIYF. The rearrangement uses TRBV25-1 and TRBJ1-3; 7 bases fit TRBD1. The CDR3 covers 13 residues. With V trimmed by 6 bases and J by 1 base, 0 bases remained unmatched. Germline assignment: CDR1 MGHDK and CDR2 SYGVNS.

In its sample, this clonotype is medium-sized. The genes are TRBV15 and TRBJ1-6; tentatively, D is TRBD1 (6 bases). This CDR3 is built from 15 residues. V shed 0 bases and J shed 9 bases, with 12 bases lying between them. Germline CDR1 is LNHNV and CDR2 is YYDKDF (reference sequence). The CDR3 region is CATSRDQQGGSPLHF. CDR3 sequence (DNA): TGTGCCACCAGCAGAGATCAACAGGGAGGTTCACCCCTCCACTTT.

CDR3 in amino acids: CAWTGLAGSDEQFF. Written as DNA, the CDR3 is TGTGCCTGGACTGGACTAGCGGGCTCGGATGAGCAGTTCTTC. This sequence joins TRBV30 and TRBJ2-1; 11 nucleotides align to TRBD2. Germline V gene data show CDR1 as GTSNPN and CDR2 as SVGIG (reference sequence). The CDR3 runs 14 residues. J gave up 8 bases and V 4 bases, and 7 bases lay outside the gene matches.

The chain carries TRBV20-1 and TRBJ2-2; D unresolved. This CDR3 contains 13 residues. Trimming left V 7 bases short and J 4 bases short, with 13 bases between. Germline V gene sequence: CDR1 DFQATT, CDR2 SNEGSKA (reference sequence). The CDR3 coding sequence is TGCAGTGTCCAAGGTGGCGGCACCGGGGAGCTGTTTTTT. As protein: CSVQGGGTGELFF.

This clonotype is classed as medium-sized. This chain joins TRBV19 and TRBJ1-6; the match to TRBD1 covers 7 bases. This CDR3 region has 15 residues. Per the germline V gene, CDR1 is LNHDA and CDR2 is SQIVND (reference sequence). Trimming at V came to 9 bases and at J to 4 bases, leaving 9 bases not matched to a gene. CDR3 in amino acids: CASRAGGSYNSPLHF. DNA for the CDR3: TGTGCCAGCAGGGCAGGGGGTTCGTATAATTCACCCCTCCACTTT.

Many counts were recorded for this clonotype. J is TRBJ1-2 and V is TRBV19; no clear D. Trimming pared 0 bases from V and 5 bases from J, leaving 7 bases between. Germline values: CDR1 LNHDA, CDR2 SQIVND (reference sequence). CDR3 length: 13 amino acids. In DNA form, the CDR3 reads TGTGCCAGTAGTATAGATCCCGTATATGGCTACACCTTC. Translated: CASSIDPVYGYTF.

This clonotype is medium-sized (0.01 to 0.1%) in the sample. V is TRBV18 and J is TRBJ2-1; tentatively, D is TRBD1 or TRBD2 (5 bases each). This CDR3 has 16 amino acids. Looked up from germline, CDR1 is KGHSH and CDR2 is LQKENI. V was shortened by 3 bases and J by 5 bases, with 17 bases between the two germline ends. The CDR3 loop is CASSPTRVAGDNEQFF. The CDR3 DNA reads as TGTGCCAGCTCACCCACCAGGGTGGCGGGTGACAATGAGCAGTTCTTC.

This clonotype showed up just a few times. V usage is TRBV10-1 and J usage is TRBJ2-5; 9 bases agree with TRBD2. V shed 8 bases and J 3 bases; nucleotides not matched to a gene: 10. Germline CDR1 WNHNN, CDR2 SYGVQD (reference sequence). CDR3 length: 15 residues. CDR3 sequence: CASSPGSGGKETQYF. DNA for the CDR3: TGCGCCAGCTCCCCGGGTAGCGGGGGCAAAGAGACCCAGTACTTC.

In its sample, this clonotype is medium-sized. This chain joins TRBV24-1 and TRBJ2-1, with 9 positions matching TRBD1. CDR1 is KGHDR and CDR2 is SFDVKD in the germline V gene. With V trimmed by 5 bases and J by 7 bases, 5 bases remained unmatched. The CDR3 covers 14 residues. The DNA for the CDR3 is TGTGCCACCAGTGCCGGGACAGGGAGGAATGAGCAGTTCTTC. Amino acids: CATSAGTGRNEQFF.

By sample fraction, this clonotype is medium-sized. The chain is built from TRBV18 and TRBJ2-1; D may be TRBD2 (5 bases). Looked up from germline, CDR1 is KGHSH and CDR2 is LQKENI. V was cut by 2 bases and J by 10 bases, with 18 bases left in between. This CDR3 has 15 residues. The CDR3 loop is CASSPEQNARGEQFF. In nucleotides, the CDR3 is TGTGCCAGCTCACCAGAACAAAATGCCCGGGGAGAGCAGTTCTTC.

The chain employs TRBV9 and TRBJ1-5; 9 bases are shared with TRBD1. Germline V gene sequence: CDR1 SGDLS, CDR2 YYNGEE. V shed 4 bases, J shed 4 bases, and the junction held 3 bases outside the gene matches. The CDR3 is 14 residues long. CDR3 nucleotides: TGTGCCAGCAGCCGGGACAGGGATAATCAGCCCCAGCATTTT. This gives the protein CASSRDRDNQPQHF.

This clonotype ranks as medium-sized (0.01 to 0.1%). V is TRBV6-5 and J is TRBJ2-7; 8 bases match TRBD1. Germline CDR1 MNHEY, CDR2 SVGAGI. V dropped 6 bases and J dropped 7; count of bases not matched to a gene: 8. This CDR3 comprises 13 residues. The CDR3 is CASSRTGRREQYF. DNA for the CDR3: TGTGCCAGCAGCCGGACAGGGAGGAGGGAGCAGTACTTC.

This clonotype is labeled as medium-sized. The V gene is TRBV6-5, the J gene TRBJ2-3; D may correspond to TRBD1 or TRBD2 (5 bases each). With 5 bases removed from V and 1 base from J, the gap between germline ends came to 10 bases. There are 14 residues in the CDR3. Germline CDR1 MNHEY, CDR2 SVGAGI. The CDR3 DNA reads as TGTGCCAGCAGTAACGGGGCGGGCACAGATACGCAGTATTTT. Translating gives CASSNGAGTDTQYF.

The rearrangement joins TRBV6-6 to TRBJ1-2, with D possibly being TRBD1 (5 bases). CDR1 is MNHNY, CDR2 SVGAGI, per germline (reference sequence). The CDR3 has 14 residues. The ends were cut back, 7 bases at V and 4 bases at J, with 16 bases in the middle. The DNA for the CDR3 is TGTGCCAGCACGTTAGAGGGACGGCTCTATGGCTACACCTTC. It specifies CASTLEGRLYGYTF.

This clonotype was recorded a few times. The CDR3, as DNA: TGTGCCAGCAGTTACTCCAATTATGGCTACACCTTC. It encodes CASSYSNYGYTF. The chain joins TRBV6-5 to TRBJ1-2; D not resolved. CDR3 size: 12 residues. V was clipped by 0 bases and J by 5 bases, with 4 bases between them. Looked up from germline, CDR1 is MNHEY and CDR2 is SVGAGI.

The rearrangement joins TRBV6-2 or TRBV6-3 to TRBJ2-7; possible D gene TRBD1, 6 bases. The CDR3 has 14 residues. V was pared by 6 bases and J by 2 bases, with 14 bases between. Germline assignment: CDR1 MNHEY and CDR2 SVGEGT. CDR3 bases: TGTGCCAGCAGGCCACCACAGGGACCCTACGAGCAGTACTTC. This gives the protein CASRPPQGPYEQYF.

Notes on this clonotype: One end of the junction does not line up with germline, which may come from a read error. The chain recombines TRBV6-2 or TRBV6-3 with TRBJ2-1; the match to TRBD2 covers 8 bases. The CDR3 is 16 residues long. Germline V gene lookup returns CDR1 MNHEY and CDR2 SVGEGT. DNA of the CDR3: TGTGCCAGCAGATCCCCTAGCGGGTCGTCCTTCAATGAGCAGTTCTTC. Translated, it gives CASRSPSGSSFNEQFF.

The CDR3 DNA follows: TGTGCCAGCAGTGACACTCTACAGGGAAGGGGCTACACCTTC. Its protein product is CASSDTLQGRGYTF. The chain employs TRBV6-6 and TRBJ1-2, with D perhaps TRBD1 (6 bases). This CDR3 has 14 amino acids. Germline assignment: CDR1 MNHNY and CDR2 SVGAGI (reference sequence). Trimming took 5 bases from V and 8 from J, leaving 18 bases between them.

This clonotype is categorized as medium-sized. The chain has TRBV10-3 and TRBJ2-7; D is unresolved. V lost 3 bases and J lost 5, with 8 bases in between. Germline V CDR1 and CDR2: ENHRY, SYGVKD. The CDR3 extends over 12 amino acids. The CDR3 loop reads CAISEGHNEQYF. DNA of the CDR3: TGTGCCATCAGTGAAGGTCACAACGAGCAGTACTTC.

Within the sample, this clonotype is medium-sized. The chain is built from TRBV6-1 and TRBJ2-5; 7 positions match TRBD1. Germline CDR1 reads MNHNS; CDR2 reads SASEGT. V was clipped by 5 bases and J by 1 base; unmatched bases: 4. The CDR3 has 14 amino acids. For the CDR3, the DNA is TGTGCCAGCAGTCTGGGGACAGTCCAAGAGACCCAGTACTTC. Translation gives CASSLGTVQETQYF.

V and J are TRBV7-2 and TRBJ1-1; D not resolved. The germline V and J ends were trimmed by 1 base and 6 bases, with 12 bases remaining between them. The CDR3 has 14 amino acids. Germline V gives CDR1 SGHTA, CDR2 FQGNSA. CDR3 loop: CASSLVTVTAEAFF. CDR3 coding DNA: TGTGCCAGCAGCTTAGTGACCGTGACTGCTGAAGCTTTCTTT.

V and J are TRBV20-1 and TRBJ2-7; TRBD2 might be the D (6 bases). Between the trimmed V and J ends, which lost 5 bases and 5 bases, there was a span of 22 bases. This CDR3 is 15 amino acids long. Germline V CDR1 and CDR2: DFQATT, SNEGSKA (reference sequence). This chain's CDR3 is CSADTSLGTHDEQYF. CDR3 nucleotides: TGCAGTGCTGATACGAGCTTGGGGACTCACGACGAGCAGTACTTC.

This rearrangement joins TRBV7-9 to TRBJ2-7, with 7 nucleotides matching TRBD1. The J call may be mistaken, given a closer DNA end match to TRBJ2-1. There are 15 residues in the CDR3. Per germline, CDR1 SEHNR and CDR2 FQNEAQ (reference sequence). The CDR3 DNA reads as TGTGCCAGCAGCCTAGGGACAGCTAGCTCCTACGAGCAGTTCTTC. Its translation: CASSLGTASSYEQFF.